These 17 T cell receptor beta chains were all obtained from the same sample, sequenced in a study of response to subunit inactivated influenza vaccine (dated by TCRdb to between 2018 and 2020). Library construction relied on RT-PCR. The sequencer was an Illumina HiSeq 2500. The public reads were reprocessed in TCRdb via fastp at Q25 and MiXCR, keeping in-frame beta chains. Identical CDR3 proteins give one entry, which carries the most common genes and DNA. Present in this sample are about 500,000 distinct CDR3 sequences, approximately 12% of which were seen just once. The ten largest clones take up over 10% of the sample. This specimen's time point label, interpreted: around 47 days after influenza vaccine administration. Source: PBMCs from blood, taken about 40 days after vaccination. The receptor set was obtained from a man aged 50 to 60 who received an inactivated influenza vaccine. Donor details come from another sample of the same person, matched by shared clones.

V and J are TRBV29-1 and TRBJ2-3, with 7 bases matching TRBD2. The CDR3 is made up of 15 amino acids. Germline values: CDR1 SQVTM, CDR2 ANQGSEA. V was clipped by 5 bases and J by 0 bases; unmatched bases: 8. CDR3 sequence reads: CSVSVSGGSTDTQYF. CDR3 nucleotide sequence: TGCAGCGTTTCCGTGTCGGGGGGAAGCACAGATACGCAGTATTTT.

This clonotype showed up many times. The rearrangement joins TRBV18 to TRBJ2-7; TRBD2 agrees at 7 bases. Per germline, CDR1 KGHSH and CDR2 LQKENI. This CDR3 comprises 14 residues. Germline trimming cut 3 bases from V and 3 bases from J; bases unmatched to any gene: 5. The CDR3 DNA reads TGTGCCAGCTCACCTCGGAGCGGGGTCTACGAGCAGTACTTC. Translated: CASSPRSGVYEQYF.

This clonotype turned up a few times. The chain uses TRBV20-1 and TRBJ2-7, with 9 bases that match TRBD1. Trimming at V came to 3 bases and at J to 3 bases, leaving 6 bases not matched to a gene. The CDR3 has 14 residues. Germline loops: CDR1 DFQATT, CDR2 SNEGSKA (reference sequence). CDR3 coding DNA: TGCAGTGCTAGGACGGGACAGGGAGTCTACGAGCAGTACTTC. It specifies CSARTGQGVYEQYF.

The gene calls are TRBV3-1 and TRBJ2-5, with 8 bases matching TRBD1. The CDR3 has 16 residues. Trimming took 0 bases from V and 4 from J; bases not matched to a gene: 7. Germline lookup yields CDR1 LGHDT and CDR2 YNNKEL (reference sequence). CDR3: CASSQDRQGRRETQYF. The CDR3 DNA reads TGTGCCAGCAGCCAAGATCGACAGGGGCGGCGAGAGACCCAGTACTTC.

The V gene is TRBV29-1, the J gene TRBJ2-6, with unresolved D. This CDR3 region has 12 residues. Germline CDR1 is SQVTM and CDR2 is ANQGSEA. The V gene lost 7 bases and the J gene lost 4 bases, with 8 bases spanning the gap. The CDR3, as DNA: TGCAGCGCCGGGTGGGGGGCCAACGTCCTGACTTTC. Residues: CSAGWGANVLTF.

This clonotype turned up a few times. V usage is TRBV5-6 and J usage is TRBJ2-1, with D perhaps matching TRBD2 (6 bases). The CDR3 covers 14 residues. V lost 4 bases and J lost 7, with 15 bases in between. Per the germline V gene, CDR1 is SGHDT and CDR2 is YYEEEE. This CDR3 reads CASSTQLLANEQFF. CDR3 sequence (DNA): TGTGCCAGCAGCACCCAACTCCTAGCGAATGAGCAGTTCTTC.

This clonotype was counted between two and nine times. V and J are TRBV5-1 and TRBJ1-1; D is perhaps TRBD1 (6 bases). This CDR3 comprises 19 residues. Trimming stripped 0 bases from V and 7 bases from J, with 28 bases between. Germline assignment: CDR1 SGHRS and CDR2 YFSETQ. The CDR3, as DNA: TGCGCCAGCAGCTTGGGGCGTCTCCCTATGAAAGGGGGACTAATTGAAGCTTTCTTT. Translating it yields CASSLGRLPMKGGLIEAFF.

The J gene is TRBJ2-7, the V gene TRBV12-5; weak D call: TRBD1 (6 bases). CDR1 LGHNT and CDR2 FRNRAP come from the germline V gene. This CDR3 has 16 residues. V was trimmed by 1 base and J by 3 bases, leaving 16 bases between them. Here the CDR3 DNA reads TGTGCTAGTGGTTTGGAAACAGGGTTTGGTTTCTACGAGCAGTACTTC. Encoded protein: CASGLETGFGFYEQYF.

This clonotype was recorded a few times. The J gene is TRBJ2-5, the V gene TRBV24-1; TRBD1 matches at 7 bases. The V and J ends lost 1 base and 4 bases, in that order; junction bases with no gene match: 8. The CDR3 runs 16 residues. Per germline, CDR1 KGHDR and CDR2 SFDVKD. The CDR3 DNA reads as TGTGCCACCAGTGATTTTAACAGGGGCGCGGGAGAGACCCAGTACTTC. Protein: CATSDFNRGAGETQYF.

This clonotype has just a few counts. CDR3 sequence: CASQAASSYEQYF. CDR3 DNA sequence: TGTGCCAGTCAGGCGGCGAGCTCCTACGAGCAGTACTTC. The V gene is TRBV12-3 or TRBV12-4, the J gene TRBJ2-7; D uncertain. The ends were cut back, 9 bases at V and 0 bases at J, with 12 bases in the middle. The CDR3 loop spans 13 amino acids.

The V call is TRBV3-1, the J call TRBJ2-2, with no clear D. V lost 5 bases and J lost 6, with 13 bases in between. Looked up from germline, CDR1 is LGHDT and CDR2 is YNNKEL (reference sequence). This CDR3 is 14 amino acids long. In nucleotides, the CDR3 is TGTGCCAGCAGCTCCCGAGAAGGTTCCGGGGAGCTGTTTTTT. It codes for CASSSREGSGELFF.

The chain is built from TRBV6-2 or TRBV6-3 and TRBJ1-2, with 7 bases lining up with TRBD1. The CDR3 covers 16 residues. Germline CDR1 reads MNHEY; CDR2 reads SVGEGT. The V and J ends lost 11 bases and 4 bases, in that order; junction bases with no gene match: 19. The CDR3, as DNA: TGTGCCCCCCCGGGAGGCAGGGGGACCTCTCCCTATGGCTACACCTTC. Protein product: CAPPGGRGTSPYGYTF.

The chain employs TRBV12-3 or TRBV12-4 and TRBJ2-5, with D perhaps matching TRBD2 (6 bases). V lost 6 bases and J 0 bases, leaving 17 bases between the germline ends. The CDR3 runs 16 residues. The CDR3 spells CASRGQAGGHQETQYF. CDR3 coding DNA: TGTGCCAGCAGAGGCCAAGCGGGCGGTCACCAAGAGACCCAGTACTTC.

This clonotype has a handful of counts. The CDR3 sequence: CASSRDDSYEQYF. The CDR3 DNA reads as TGCGCCAGCAGCCGCGATGATTCCTACGAGCAGTACTTC. This rearrangement joins TRBV4-3 to TRBJ2-7; D call uncertain. This CDR3 spans 13 amino acids. V was cut by 4 bases and J by 1 base, with 8 bases left in between. Germline V gene sequence: CDR1 LGHNA, CDR2 YSLEER.

Note on this clonotype: Germline and junction disagree at one end, which may indicate a read error. V is TRBV20-1 and J is TRBJ1-3; D perhaps matches TRBD1 (6 bases). The V gene's germline CDR1 is DFQATT and CDR2 SNEGSKA (reference sequence). The CDR3 totals 17 residues. CDR3 loop: CCARGSGQRFSGNTIYF. As DNA, the CDR3 is TGCTGTGCTAGAGGTAGCGGACAGAGATTCTCTGGAAACACCATATATTTT.

The table lists this clonotype with many counts. The chain is built from TRBV7-3 and TRBJ2-1; 16 bases fit TRBD2. Germline assignment: CDR1 SGHTA and CDR2 FQGTGA. The CDR3 is 22 amino acids. V shed 3 bases and J 2 bases; nucleotides not matched to a gene: 16. The CDR3 coding sequence is TGTGCCAGCAGCTTCCCTGTAACCGGGACTAGCGGGGGGGCCTCCCCCTACAATGAGCAGTTCTTC. Protein sequence: CASSFPVTGTSGGASPYNEQFF.

This clonotype turned up a few times. V gene TRBV12-3 or TRBV12-4 combines with J gene TRBJ2-7; perhaps D is TRBD1 or TRBD2 (5 bases each). V lost 3 bases and J 5 bases, leaving 17 bases between the germline ends. The CDR3 runs to 15 residues. CDR3 DNA: TGTGCCAGCAGTTTGAGGGTCGACAGAACGGACGAGCAGTACTTC. Amino acids: CASSLRVDRTDEQYF.